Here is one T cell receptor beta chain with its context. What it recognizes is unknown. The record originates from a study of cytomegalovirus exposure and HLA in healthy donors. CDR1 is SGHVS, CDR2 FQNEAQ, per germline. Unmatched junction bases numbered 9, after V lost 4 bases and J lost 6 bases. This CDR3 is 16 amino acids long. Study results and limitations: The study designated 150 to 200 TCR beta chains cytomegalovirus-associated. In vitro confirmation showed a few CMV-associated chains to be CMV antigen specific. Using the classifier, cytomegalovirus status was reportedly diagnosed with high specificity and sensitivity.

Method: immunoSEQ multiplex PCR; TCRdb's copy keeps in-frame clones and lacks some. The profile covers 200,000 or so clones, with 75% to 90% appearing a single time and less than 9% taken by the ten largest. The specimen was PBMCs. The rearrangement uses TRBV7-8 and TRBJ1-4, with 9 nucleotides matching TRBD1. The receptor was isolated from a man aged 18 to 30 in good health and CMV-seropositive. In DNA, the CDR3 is TGTGCCAGCAGCTCACCCCGGGACAGGGATGATGAAAAACTGTTTTTT. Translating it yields CASSSPRDRDDEKLFF.